The rows below give T cell receptor beta chains drawn from one sample of a study of blood T cell repertoires in COVID-19. The repertoire was sequenced with immunoSEQ multiplex PCR; TCRdb's copy has only in-frame clones and lacks some. The table lists about 190,000 clones, more than 85% of them singletons, with approximately 1.1% in the top ten. Sequenced: peripheral blood. The receptors derive from a man younger than 45 with acute or convalescent COVID-19. Both conserved end residues are part of each CDR3.

TRBV14 | 18 | CASSRGHLGQTTYNEQFF
TRBV19 | 16 | CASSTPRTASYNEQFF
TRBV18 | 15 | CASSVQGRKGSPLHF
TRBV7-9 | 16 | CASSLQQGNPNNEQFF
TRBV28 | 13 | CASARDFQETQYF
TRBV19 | 12 | CASSSGGTEAFF
TRBV7-2 | 14 | CASSWGQAYNEQFF
TRBV5-1 | 15 | CASSSQGGGNTEAFF
TRBV6-6 | 15 | CASSKPGGARGEQYF
TRBV28 | 12 | CASSSGEQPQHF
TRBV7-9 | 9 | CAIRDTQYF
TRBV27 | 15 | CASSLVWGRAGTQYF
TRBV4-1 | 15 | CASSQGGQGSEKLFF
TRBV7-3 | 16 | CASSAQGGVGNTEAFF
TRBV7-8 | 14 | CASSLRDRLYEQYF
TRBV12-3/TRBV12-4 | 12 | CASSSTGLPQHF
TRBV10-1 | 13 | CASSAGDITEAFF
TRBV7-2 | 11 | CASFRYGELFF
TRBV6-5 | 12 | CATRGSDEKLFF
TRBV30 | 14 | CAWSIGRGTDTQYF
TRBV6-5 | 15 | CASGPTGTLADTQYF
TRBV5-1 | 15 | CASRADSSSGNTIYF